This TCR beta chain was found in a study of OX40 agonist ivuxolimab in advanced cancers. Background for the entire study: Ivuxolimab was an agonistic, fully human IgG2 monoclonal antibody directed against OX40 (CD134), a costimulatory receptor. Intravenous ivuxolimab was administered to patients every 2 weeks at six dose levels: 0.01, 0.1, 0.3, 1.5, 3 and 10 mg/kg. Among the approximately 54 dose-escalation patients, around 20 had hepatocellular carcinoma, 15 or so melanoma, 9 renal cell carcinoma and 9 head and neck cancer. A male proportion of around 83% and a mean age of approximately 55 years, ranging from about 23 to 90, were recorded for the dose-escalation cohort. Patients were allowed to have had prior anti-PD-1, anti-PD-L1 or anti-CTLA-4 therapy, and approximately 40% of the dose-escalation patients had been treated with checkpoint inhibitors. Three dose-escalation patients achieved partial responses, one with hepatocellular carcinoma and two with cutaneous melanoma. The purpose of peripheral TCRbeta sequencing was to test whether ivuxolimab changed TCR sequence diversity and led to clonal T-cell expansion. The paper describes the monotherapy dose-escalation part (N ≈ 49 patients) of the phase I trial of ivuxolimab. Points the paper makes about the study in general: In the 0.1-3.0 mg/kg groups, partial responders had among the lowest normalized peripheral clonal expansion, particularly in CD8+ T cells. On average, CD8+ T cells showed more expanded clones than CD4+ T cells after ivuxolimab. The antigen specificity of the clonally expanded peripheral T cells was not determined. Low levels of normalized T-cell clonal expansion were also seen in some nonresponding patients. At doses of 0.1 to 3.0 mg/kg, clonal expansion of both CD4+ and CD8+ T cells in blood was seen between baseline and week 6.

Patients with autoimmune disease history or receiving systemic immunosuppression were excluded from the trial. Peripheral blood for TCR sequencing was collected from all dose cohorts at baseline, on cycle 4 day 1, and on cycle 7 day 1. Samples were obtained from an open-label, multicenter, first-in-human phase I dose-escalation trial of ivuxolimab. Adults with locally advanced or metastatic head and neck squamous cell, hepatocellular, melanoma or renal cell carcinoma were enrolled in the trial. CD4+ and CD8+ T cells were sorted separately from peripheral blood before TCR sequencing. For sequencing of the TCRbeta CDR3 region, genomic DNA was extracted from the sorted cells. The immunoSEQ Assay was used to sequence the TCRbeta CDR3 regions. TCRdb took this table from immuneACCESS and kept in-frame rearrangements with V and J called. Such tables lack part of the clones; where checked against another copy, unresolved V genes explain under half of the gap, and the rest is unexplained. Across this sample there are about 7,300 clones, with roughly 80% seen only once. The ten largest clones add up to over 70% of the sample.

The CDR3 runs 15 amino acids, cysteine and phenylalanine included. CDR3 DNA is the only sequence kept; it has 45 bases, read in frame from the first base. Cut back by 6 bases and 0 bases, the V and J ends lie 15 bases apart. Reading the germline V gene gives CDR1 MNHNS and CDR2 SASEGT. On this clone: Its antigen specificity is not known. Within one base of it there is no much larger clone, and no base qualities were kept. Other DNA sequences in this specimen translate into the identical CDR3.

Sequenced here: CD4+ or CD8+ T cells sorted from blood, sampled in a trial of the OX40 agonist ivuxolimab. This TCR was recovered from an adult with an advanced solid tumor such as melanoma, head and neck, liver or kidney cancer. The chain employs TRBV6-1 and TRBJ2-7; perhaps TRBD1 is the D gene, with 6 bases matching. The DNA sequence is TGTGCCAGCAGCGAATTGGCGGACAGCTCCTACGAGCAGTACTTC. It encodes CASSELADSSYEQYF.